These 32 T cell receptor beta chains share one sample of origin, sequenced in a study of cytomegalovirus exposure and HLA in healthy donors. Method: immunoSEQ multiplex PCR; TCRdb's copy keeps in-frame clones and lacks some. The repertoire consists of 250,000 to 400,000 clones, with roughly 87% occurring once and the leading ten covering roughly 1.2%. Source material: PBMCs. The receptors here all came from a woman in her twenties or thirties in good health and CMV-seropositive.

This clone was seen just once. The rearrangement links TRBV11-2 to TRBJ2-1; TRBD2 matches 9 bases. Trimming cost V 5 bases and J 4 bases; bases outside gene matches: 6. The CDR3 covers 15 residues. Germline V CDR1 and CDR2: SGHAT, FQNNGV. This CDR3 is CASSEAGGLYNEQFF. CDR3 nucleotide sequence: TGTGCCAGCAGCGAAGCGGGAGGCCTTTACAATGAGCAGTTCTTC. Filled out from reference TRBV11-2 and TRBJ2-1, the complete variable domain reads EAGVAQSPRYKIIEKRQSVAFWCNPISGHATLYWYQQILGQGPKLLIQFQNNGVVDDSQLPKDRFSAERLKGVDSTLKIQPAKLEDSAVYLCASSEAGGLYNEQFFGPGTRLTVL.

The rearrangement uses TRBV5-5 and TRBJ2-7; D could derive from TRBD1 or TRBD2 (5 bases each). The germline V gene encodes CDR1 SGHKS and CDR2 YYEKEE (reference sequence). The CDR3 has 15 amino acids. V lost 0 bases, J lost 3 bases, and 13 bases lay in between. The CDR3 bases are TGTGCCAGCAGCTTGGAACCGGGACGGAACTACGAGCAGTACTTC. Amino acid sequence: CASSLEPGRNYEQYF.

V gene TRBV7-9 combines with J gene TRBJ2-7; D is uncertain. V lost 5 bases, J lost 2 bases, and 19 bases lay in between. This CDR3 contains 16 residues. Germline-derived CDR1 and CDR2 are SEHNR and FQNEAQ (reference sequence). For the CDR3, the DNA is TGTGCCAGCAGCACCCCCATAGAATCCAGACCCTACGAGCAGTACTTC. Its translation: CASSTPIESRPYEQYF.

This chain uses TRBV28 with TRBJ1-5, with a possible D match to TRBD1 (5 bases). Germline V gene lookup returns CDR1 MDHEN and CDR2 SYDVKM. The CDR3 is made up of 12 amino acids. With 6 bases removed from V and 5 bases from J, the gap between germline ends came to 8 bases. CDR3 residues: CASRGGDQPQHF. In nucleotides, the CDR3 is TGTGCCAGCAGAGGAGGGGATCAGCCCCAGCATTTT.

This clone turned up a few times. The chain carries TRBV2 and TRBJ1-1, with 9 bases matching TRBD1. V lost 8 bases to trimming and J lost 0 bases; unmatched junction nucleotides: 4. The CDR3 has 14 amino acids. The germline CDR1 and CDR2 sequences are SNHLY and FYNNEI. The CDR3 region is CASLGDRVNTEAFF. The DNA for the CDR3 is TGTGCCAGCCTGGGGGACAGGGTGAACACTGAAGCTTTCTTT. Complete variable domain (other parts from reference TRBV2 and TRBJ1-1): EPEVTQTPSHQVTQMGQEVILRCVPISNHLYFYWYRQILGQKVEFLVSFYNNEISEKSEIFDDQFSVERPDGSNFTLKIRSTKLEDSAMYFCASLGDRVNTEAFFGQGTRLTVV.

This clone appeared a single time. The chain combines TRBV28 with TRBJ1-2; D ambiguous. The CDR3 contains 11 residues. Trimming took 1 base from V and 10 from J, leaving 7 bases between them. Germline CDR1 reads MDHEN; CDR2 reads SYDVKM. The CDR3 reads CASSLSEDYTF. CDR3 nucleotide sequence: TGTGCCAGCAGTTTATCCGAGGACTACACCTTC.

This CDR3 reads CASRTSSNTGELFF. The CDR3 region has the DNA TGTGCCAGCAGAACTAGCTCGAACACCGGGGAGCTGTTTTTT. The rearrangement joins TRBV6-5 to TRBJ2-2; TRBD2 might be the D (6 bases). Germline CDR1 and CDR2: MNHEY and SVGAGI. The V end lost 6 bases, the J end lost 0 bases, and 8 bases lay between the germline ends. The CDR3 length is 14 residues.

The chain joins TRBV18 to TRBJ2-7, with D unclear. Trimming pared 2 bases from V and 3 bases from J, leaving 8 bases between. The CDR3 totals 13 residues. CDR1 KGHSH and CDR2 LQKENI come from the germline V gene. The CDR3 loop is CASSPVSLYEQYF. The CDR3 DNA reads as TGTGCCAGCTCACCAGTGTCCCTCTACGAGCAGTACTTC.

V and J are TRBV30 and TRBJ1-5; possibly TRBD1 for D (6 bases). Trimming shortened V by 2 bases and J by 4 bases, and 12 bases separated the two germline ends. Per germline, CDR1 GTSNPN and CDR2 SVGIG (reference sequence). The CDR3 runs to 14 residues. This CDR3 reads CAWSRRGLNQPQHF. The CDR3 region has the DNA TGTGCCTGGAGTAGGAGGGGGTTGAATCAGCCCCAGCATTTT.

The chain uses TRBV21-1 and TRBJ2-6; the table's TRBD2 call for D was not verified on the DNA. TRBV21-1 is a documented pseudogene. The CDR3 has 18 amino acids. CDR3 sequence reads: CASSILRLAVIGANVLTF. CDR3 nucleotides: TGTGCCAGCAGCATACTCAGACTAGCTGTAATTGGGGCCAACGTCCTGACTTTC.

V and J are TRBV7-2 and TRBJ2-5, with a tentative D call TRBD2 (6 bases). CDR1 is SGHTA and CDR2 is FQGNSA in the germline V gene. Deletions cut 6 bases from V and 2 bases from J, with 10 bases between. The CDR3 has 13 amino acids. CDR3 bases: TGTGCCAGCAGTTGGGACTTGCAAGAGACCCAGTACTTC. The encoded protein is CASSWDLQETQYF. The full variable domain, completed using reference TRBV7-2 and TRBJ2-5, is GAGVSQSPSNKVTEKGKDVELRCDPISGHTALYWYRQSLGQGLEFLIYFQGNSAPDKSGLPSDRFSAERTGGSVSTLTIQRTQQEDSAVYLCASSWDLQETQYFGPGTRLLVL.

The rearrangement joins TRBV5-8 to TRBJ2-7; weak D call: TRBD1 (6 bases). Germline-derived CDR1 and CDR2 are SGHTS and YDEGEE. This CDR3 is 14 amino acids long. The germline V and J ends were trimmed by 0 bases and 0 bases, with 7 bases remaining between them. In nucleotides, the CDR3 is TGTGCCAGCAGCTTGGGACAGGTCTCCTACGAGCAGTACTTC. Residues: CASSLGQVSYEQYF. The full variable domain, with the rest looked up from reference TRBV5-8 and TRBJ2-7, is EAGVTQSPTHLIKTRGQQATLRCSPISGHTSVYWYQQALGLGLQFLLWYDEGEERNRGNFPPRFSGRQFPNYSSELNVNALELEDSALYLCASSLGQVSYEQYFGPGTRLTVT.

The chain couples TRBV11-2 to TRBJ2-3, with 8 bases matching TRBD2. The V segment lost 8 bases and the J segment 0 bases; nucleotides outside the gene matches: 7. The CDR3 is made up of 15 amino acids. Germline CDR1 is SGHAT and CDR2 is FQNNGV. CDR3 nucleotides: TGTGCCAGCGGGCGGGGGGAGACTAGCACAGATACGCAGTATTTT. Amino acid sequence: CASGRGETSTDTQYF.

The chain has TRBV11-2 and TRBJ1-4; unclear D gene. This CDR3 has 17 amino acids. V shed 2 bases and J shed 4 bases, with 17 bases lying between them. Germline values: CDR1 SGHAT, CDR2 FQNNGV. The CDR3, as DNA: TGTGCCAGCAGCTTAACCCCGGGTCCGGGAGATAATGAAAAACTGTTTTTT. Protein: CASSLTPGPGDNEKLFF.

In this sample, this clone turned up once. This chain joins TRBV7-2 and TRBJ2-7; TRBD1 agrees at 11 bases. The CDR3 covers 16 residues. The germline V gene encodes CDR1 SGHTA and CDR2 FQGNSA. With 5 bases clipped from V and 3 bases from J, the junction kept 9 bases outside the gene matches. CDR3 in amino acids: CASSLPSGTGGYEQYF. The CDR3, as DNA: TGTGCCAGCAGCCTTCCCTCCGGGACAGGGGGCTACGAGCAGTACTTC.

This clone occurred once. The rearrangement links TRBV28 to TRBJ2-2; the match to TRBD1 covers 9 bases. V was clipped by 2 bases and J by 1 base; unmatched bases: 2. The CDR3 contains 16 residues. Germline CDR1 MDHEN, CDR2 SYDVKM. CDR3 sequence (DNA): TGTGCCAGCAGTTTAATGGACAGGGGGAACACCGGGGAGCTGTTTTTT. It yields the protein CASSLMDRGNTGELFF.

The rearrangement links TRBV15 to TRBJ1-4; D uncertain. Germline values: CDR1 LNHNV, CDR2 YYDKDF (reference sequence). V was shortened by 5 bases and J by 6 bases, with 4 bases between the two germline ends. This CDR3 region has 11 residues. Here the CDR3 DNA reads TGTGCCACCAGCTGGTATGAAAAACTGTTTTTT. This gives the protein CATSWYEKLFF.

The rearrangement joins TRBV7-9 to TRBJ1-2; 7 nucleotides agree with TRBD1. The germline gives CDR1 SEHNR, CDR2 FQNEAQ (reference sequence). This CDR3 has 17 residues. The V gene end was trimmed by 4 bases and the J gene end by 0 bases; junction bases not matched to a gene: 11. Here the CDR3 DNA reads TGTGCCAGCAGCTCTGACTGGGGACAGACTCCTAACTATGGCTACACCTTC. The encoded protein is CASSSDWGQTPNYGYTF.

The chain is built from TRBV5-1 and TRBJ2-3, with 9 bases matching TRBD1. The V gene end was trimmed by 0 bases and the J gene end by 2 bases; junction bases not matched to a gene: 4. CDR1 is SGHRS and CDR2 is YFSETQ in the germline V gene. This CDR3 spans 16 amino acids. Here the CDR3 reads CASSLGDRGDTDTQYF. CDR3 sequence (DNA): TGCGCCAGCAGCTTGGGAGACAGGGGGGACACAGATACGCAGTATTTT.

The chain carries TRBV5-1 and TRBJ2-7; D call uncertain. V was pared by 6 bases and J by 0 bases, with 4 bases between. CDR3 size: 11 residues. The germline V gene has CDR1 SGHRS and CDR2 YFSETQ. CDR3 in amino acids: CASTDSYEQYF. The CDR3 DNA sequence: TGCGCCAGCACGGACTCCTACGAGCAGTACTTC. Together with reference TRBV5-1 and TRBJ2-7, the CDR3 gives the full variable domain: KAGVTQTPRYLIKTRGQQVTLSCSPISGHRSVSWYQQTPGQGLQFLFEYFSETQRNKGNFPGRFSGRQFSNSRSEMNVSTLELGDSALYLCASTDSYEQYFGPGTRLTVT.

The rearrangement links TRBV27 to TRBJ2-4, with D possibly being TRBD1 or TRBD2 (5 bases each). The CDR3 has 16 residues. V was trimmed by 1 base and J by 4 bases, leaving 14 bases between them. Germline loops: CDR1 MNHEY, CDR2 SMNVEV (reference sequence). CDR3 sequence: CASSLFGQGRKNIQYF. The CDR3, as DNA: TGTGCCAGCAGTTTATTTGGGCAGGGACGAAAAAACATTCAGTACTTC.

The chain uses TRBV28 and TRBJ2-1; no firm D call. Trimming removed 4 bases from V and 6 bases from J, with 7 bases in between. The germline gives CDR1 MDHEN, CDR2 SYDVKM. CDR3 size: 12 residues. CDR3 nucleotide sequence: TGTGCCAGCAGTTCGATGCCCAATGAGCAGTTCTTC. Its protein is CASSSMPNEQFF.

CDR3 DNA: TGTGCCAGCAGGCGGACGGGAGGAGTCCAAGAGACCCAGTACTTC. Residues: CASRRTGGVQETQYF. The chain employs TRBV2 and TRBJ2-5, with TRBD2 identical over 7 bases. The CDR3 has 15 residues. Trimming removed 6 bases from V and 1 base from J; junction bases left unmatched: 8. The germline CDR1 and CDR2 sequences are SNHLY and FYNNEI. The full variable domain, in which reference TRBV2 and TRBJ2-5 provide the parts outside the CDR3, is EPEVTQTPSHQVTQMGQEVILRCVPISNHLYFYWYRQILGQKVEFLVSFYNNEISEKSEIFDDQFSVERPDGSNFTLKIRSTKLEDSAMYFCASRRTGGVQETQYFGPGTRLLVL.

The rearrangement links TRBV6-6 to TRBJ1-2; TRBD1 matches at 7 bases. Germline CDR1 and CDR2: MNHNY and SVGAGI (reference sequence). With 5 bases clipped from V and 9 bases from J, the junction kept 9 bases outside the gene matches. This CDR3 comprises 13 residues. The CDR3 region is CASSETGIKSYTF. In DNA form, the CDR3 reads TGTGCCAGCAGTGAGACAGGGATCAAGAGCTACACCTTC.

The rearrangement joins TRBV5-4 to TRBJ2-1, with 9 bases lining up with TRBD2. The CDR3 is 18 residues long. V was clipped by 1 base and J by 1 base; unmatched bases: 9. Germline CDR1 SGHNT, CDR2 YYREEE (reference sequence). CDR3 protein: CASSLWVSGRRSYNEQFF. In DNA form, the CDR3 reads TGTGCCAGCAGCTTGTGGGTGAGCGGGAGGAGGTCCTACAATGAGCAGTTCTTC.

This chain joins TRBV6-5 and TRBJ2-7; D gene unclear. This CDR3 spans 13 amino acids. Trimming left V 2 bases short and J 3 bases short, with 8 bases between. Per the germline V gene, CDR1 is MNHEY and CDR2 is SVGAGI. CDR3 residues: CASSYGRLYEQYF. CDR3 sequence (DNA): TGTGCCAGCAGTTACGGCCGCCTCTACGAGCAGTACTTC.

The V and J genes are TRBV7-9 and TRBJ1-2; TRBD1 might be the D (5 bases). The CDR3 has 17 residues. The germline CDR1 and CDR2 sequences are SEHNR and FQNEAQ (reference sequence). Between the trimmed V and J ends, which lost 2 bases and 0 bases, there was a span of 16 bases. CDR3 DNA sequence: TGTGCCAGCAGCTTAATGCCCGACAGCCCTACTAACTATGGCTACACCTTC. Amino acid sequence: CASSLMPDSPTNYGYTF. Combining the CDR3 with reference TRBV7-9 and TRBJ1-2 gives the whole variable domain DTGVSQNPRHKITKRGQNVTFRCDPISEHNRLYWYRQTLGQGPEFLTYFQNEAQLEKSRLLSDRFSAERPKGSFSTLEIQRTEQGDSAMYLCASSLMPDSPTNYGYTFGSGTRLTVV.

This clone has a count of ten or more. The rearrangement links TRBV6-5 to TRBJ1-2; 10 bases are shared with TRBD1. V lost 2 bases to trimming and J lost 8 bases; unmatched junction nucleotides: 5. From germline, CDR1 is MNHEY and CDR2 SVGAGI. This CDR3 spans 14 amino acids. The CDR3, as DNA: TGTGCCAGCAGTTACGGACAGGGGGGTAAGGGCTACACCTTC. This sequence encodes CASSYGQGGKGYTF.

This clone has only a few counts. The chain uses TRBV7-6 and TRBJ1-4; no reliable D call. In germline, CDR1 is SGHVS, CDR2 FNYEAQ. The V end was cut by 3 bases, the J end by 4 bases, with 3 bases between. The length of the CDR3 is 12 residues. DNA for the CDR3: TGTGCCAGCAGCTTGAATAATGAAAAACTGTTTTTT. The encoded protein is CASSLNNEKLFF.

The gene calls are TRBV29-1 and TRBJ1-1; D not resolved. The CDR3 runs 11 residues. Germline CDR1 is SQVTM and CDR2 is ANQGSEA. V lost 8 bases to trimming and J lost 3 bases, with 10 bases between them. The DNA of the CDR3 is TGCAGCCCTGTGCGTGACACTGAAGCTTTCTTT. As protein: CSPVRDTEAFF.

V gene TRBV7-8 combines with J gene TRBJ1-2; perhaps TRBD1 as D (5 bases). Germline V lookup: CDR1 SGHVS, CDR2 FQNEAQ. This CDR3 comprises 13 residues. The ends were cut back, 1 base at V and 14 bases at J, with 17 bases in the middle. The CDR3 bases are TGTGCCAGCAGCTTAGAAAATCAGGGATTCAGTACCTTC. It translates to CASSLENQGFSTF.

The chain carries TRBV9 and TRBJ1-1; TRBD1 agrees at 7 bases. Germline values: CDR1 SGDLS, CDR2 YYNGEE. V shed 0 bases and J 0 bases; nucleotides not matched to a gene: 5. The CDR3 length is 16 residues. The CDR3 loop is CASSVASGTVNTEAFF. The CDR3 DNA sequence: TGTGCCAGCAGCGTAGCTTCCGGGACAGTGAACACTGAAGCTTTCTTT.